One T cell receptor (beta chain) is described in this entry. The antigen is unknown. Germline CDR1 SGHNT, CDR2 YYREEE (reference sequence). The CDR3 is made up of 15 amino acids. The V end lost 0 bases, the J end lost 5 bases, and 14 bases lay between the germline ends. The data belong to a study of T cell responses to AZD1222 COVID-19 vaccine. Study-wide points: Spike-specific TCR repertoires showed rising breadth and depth after two AZD1222 doses. At baseline, just 6 or 7 AZD1222 recipients tested seropositive.

Only in-frame clones appear in the TCRdb table, and some are missing; sequencing was by immunoSEQ multiplex PCR. The table includes 90,000 to 100,000 clones, approximately 88% detected once. This clonotype was sampled from an adult who received the AZD1222 COVID-19 vaccine. The material sequenced was peripheral blood, taken 28 days after the second AZD1222 dose. The chain recombines TRBV5-4 with TRBJ1-1; possible D gene TRBD1, 5 bases. The CDR3 loop reads CASSLVGARRTEAFF. CDR3 DNA sequence: TGTGCCAGCAGCTTGGTAGGGGCGCGCAGGACTGAAGCTTTCTTT.